The source of this T cell receptor beta chain is a study of shared clonotypes between healthy human individuals. Repertoires were generated with immunoSEQ multiplex PCR, while TCRdb's copy carries only in-frame clones and drops some. Here the sample spans about 2.4 million clones, approximately 94% being singletons. Per the germline V gene, CDR1 is LGHNA and CDR2 is YSLEER. There are 13 residues in the CDR3. V lost 3 bases, J lost 7 bases, and 10 bases lay in between. The rearrangement links TRBV4-3 to TRBJ1-5, with a possible D match to TRBD1 (6 bases). The receptor was derived from a man in his late teens or twenties in good health. The specimen sequenced was naive CD4+ T cells sorted from blood. The subset is: CD45RA+ positively selected. The CDR3 loop reads CASSQDGTQPQHF. CDR3 nucleotides: TGCGCCAGCAGCCAGGACGGGACACAGCCCCAGCATTTT.